The rows below give T cell receptor beta chains drawn from one sample of a study of T cells in localized non-small cell lung cancer. The protocol was immunoSEQ multiplex PCR, while the TCRdb copy is restricted to in-frame clones and leaves out a portion. Seen here are 52,000 or so clones, around 86% observed once, and the top ten hold about 18%. This material consisted of peripheral blood, taken before any cancer treatment. The receptors here all came from a male donor aged 60 or over with stage III squamous cell lung carcinoma. Both conserved end residues are part of each CDR3. Fields, in order: V gene, D gene, J gene, clone size, CDR3 DNA, CDR3 protein. The D gene is left open where the match is weak. Clone size is not always given. Where it is, it says once, few, many or a class for expanded clones.

V gene: TRBV27
D gene: .
J gene: TRBJ1-1
clone size: .
CDR3 DNA: TGTGCCAGCAGTTTTAGACAGGCCCTACTGAACACTGAAGCTTTCTTT
CDR3 protein: CASSFRQALLNTEAFF

V gene: TRBV5-4
D gene: .
J gene: TRBJ1-2
clone size: .
CDR3 DNA: TGTGCCAGCAGTAACCCCAAGGAGGGGACTGTCGGCTACACCTTC
CDR3 protein: CASSNPKEGTVGYTF

V gene: TRBV5-1
D gene: .
J gene: TRBJ1-3
clone size: .
CDR3 DNA: TGCGCCAGCAGCTCAAATACCTTACAAGTTTCTGGAAACACCATATATTTT
CDR3 protein: CASSSNTLQVSGNTIYF

V gene: TRBV5-4
D gene: .
J gene: TRBJ2-5
clone size: .
CDR3 DNA: TGTGCCAGCAGCTTGCCGCCCCAAGAGACCCAGTACTTC
CDR3 protein: CASSLPPQETQYF

V gene: TRBV6-5
D gene: TRBD1
J gene: TRBJ2-7
clone size: .
CDR3 DNA: TGTGCCAGCAGAGGGACAGGTACCTACGAGCAGTACTTC
CDR3 protein: CASRGTGTYEQYF

V gene: TRBV7-6
D gene: .
J gene: TRBJ2-3
clone size: .
CDR3 DNA: TGTGCCAGCAGCTTAGTTCCTGGCCGCACAGATACGCAGTATTTT
CDR3 protein: CASSLVPGRTDTQYF

V gene: TRBV9
D gene: TRBD1
J gene: TRBJ2-7
clone size: .
CDR3 DNA: TGTGCCAGCAGCAACCCCCGGGACAGTTCCTACGAGCAGTACTTC
CDR3 protein: CASSNPRDSSYEQYF

V gene: TRBV10-3
D gene: .
J gene: TRBJ2-7
clone size: .
CDR3 DNA: TGTGCCGTCCGGACAGAGAACTACGAGCAGTACTTC
CDR3 protein: CAVRTENYEQYF

V gene: TRBV6-1
D gene: .
J gene: TRBJ2-7
clone size: once
CDR3 DNA: TGTGCCAGCAGTTCCGTGTCCTACGAGCAGTACTTC
CDR3 protein: CASSSVSYEQYF

V gene: TRBV19
D gene: TRBD2
J gene: TRBJ2-1
clone size: .
CDR3 DNA: TGTGCCAGTACCTCGGTAGCGGGAGTAGTGGGGAATGAGCAGTTCTTC
CDR3 protein: CASTSVAGVVGNEQFF

V gene: TRBV7-3
D gene: TRBD2
J gene: TRBJ2-2
clone size: .
CDR3 DNA: TGTGCCAGCAGCGTAGCGGGAGGGGGCGGAGACACCGGGGAGCTGTTTTTT
CDR3 protein: CASSVAGGGGDTGELFF

V gene: TRBV19
D gene: .
J gene: TRBJ1-5
clone size: .
CDR3 DNA: TGTGCCAGTAGTAGCTCCCGGTCGGGCCATCAGCCCCAGCATTTT
CDR3 protein: CASSSSRSGHQPQHF

V gene: TRBV9
D gene: .
J gene: TRBJ2-3
clone size: .
CDR3 DNA: TGTGCCAGCAGCGTTGACTCTAGCACAGATACGCAGTATTTT
CDR3 protein: CASSVDSSTDTQYF

V gene: TRBV19
D gene: .
J gene: TRBJ1-5
clone size: .
CDR3 DNA: TGTGCCAGTAAATATAGCAATCAGCCCCAGCATTTT
CDR3 protein: CASKYSNQPQHF

V gene: TRBV5-4
D gene: TRBD2
J gene: TRBJ2-3
clone size: .
CDR3 DNA: TGTGCCAGCAGCGGGGGACTAGCGGGGGCCACAGATACGCAGTATTTT
CDR3 protein: CASSGGLAGATDTQYF

V gene: TRBV6-1
D gene: .
J gene: TRBJ2-6
clone size: .
CDR3 DNA: TGTGCCACCGCCGGACGTCACTCTGGGGCCAACGTCCTGACTTTC
CDR3 protein: CATAGRHSGANVLTF

V gene: TRBV7-9
D gene: TRBD2
J gene: TRBJ2-5
clone size: .
CDR3 DNA: TGTGCCAGCAGCTTAGAAAGTCTAGCGGGGGTAGAGACCCAGTACTTC
CDR3 protein: CASSLESLAGVETQYF

V gene: TRBV7-2
D gene: TRBD1
J gene: TRBJ1-5
clone size: .
CDR3 DNA: TGTGCCAGCAGCTTGGACAGGGGTCAGCCCCAGCATTTT
CDR3 protein: CASSLDRGQPQHF

V gene: TRBV14
D gene: .
J gene: TRBJ2-2
clone size: .
CDR3 DNA: TGTGCCAGCAGCCAAGATCAGGATTCAGGGGAGCTGTTTTTT
CDR3 protein: CASSQDQDSGELFF

V gene: TRBV28
D gene: .
J gene: TRBJ1-1
clone size: few
CDR3 DNA: TGTGCCAGCAGCCAACCCTCGGAGGCTGAAGCTTTCTTT
CDR3 protein: CASSQPSEAEAFF

V gene: TRBV14
D gene: TRBD2
J gene: TRBJ2-1
clone size: .
CDR3 DNA: TGTGCCAGCAGCCTGGGACTAAACTCCTACAATGAGCAGTTCTTC
CDR3 protein: CASSLGLNSYNEQFF

V gene: TRBV11-2
D gene: TRBD2
J gene: TRBJ2-1
clone size: .
CDR3 DNA: TGTGCCAGCAGCCCCTCCTTAGCGGGCTGGGAGCAGTTCTTC
CDR3 protein: CASSPSLAGWEQFF

V gene: TRBV5-6
D gene: TRBD1
J gene: TRBJ1-2
clone size: .
CDR3 DNA: TGTGCCAGCAGCTTCAGACAGGGTAGGAACGGCTACACCTTC
CDR3 protein: CASSFRQGRNGYTF

V gene: TRBV30
D gene: .
J gene: TRBJ1-1
clone size: .
CDR3 DNA: TGTGCCTGGAGTGCCGGGACTGACGAAGCTTTCTTT
CDR3 protein: CAWSAGTDEAFF

V gene: TRBV11-2
D gene: .
J gene: TRBJ2-7
clone size: once
CDR3 DNA: TGTGCCAGCAGCTTGGCGGGGAATTACTACGAGCAGTACTTC
CDR3 protein: CASSLAGNYYEQYF

V gene: TRBV7-2
D gene: .
J gene: TRBJ2-7
clone size: .
CDR3 DNA: TGTGCCAGCAGCGGAGGGGGCTACGAGCAGTACTTC
CDR3 protein: CASSGGGYEQYF

V gene: TRBV4-3
D gene: .
J gene: TRBJ2-1
clone size: .
CDR3 DNA: TGCGCCAGCAGCCAAGATATAGGCTTGGGGCGACCTAATGAGCAGTTCTTC
CDR3 protein: CASSQDIGLGRPNEQFF

V gene: TRBV7-7
D gene: TRBD1
J gene: TRBJ2-5
clone size: .
CDR3 DNA: TGTGCCAGCAGCCCGACAGGGCGCCGACAAGAGACCCAGTACTTC
CDR3 protein: CASSPTGRRQETQYF

V gene: TRBV6-5
D gene: TRBD1
J gene: TRBJ1-4
clone size: .
CDR3 DNA: TGTGCCAGCAGCGAGGGGACAGCGAGTAATGAAAAACTGTTTTTT
CDR3 protein: CASSEGTASNEKLFF

V gene: TRBV4-2
D gene: .
J gene: TRBJ1-3
clone size: .
CDR3 DNA: TGTGCCAGCAGCCAAGTGACTAGGGCTGGAAACACCATATATTTT
CDR3 protein: CASSQVTRAGNTIYF

V gene: TRBV15
D gene: TRBD1
J gene: TRBJ1-5
clone size: once
CDR3 DNA: TGTGCCACCAGCGACAGGGGGCGCGCGGTCCCGCCCCAGCATTTT
CDR3 protein: CATSDRGRAVPPQHF

V gene: TRBV4-1
D gene: TRBD2
J gene: TRBJ2-1
clone size: .
CDR3 DNA: TGCGCCAGCAGCCAAGATCCTAGCGGGTATTACAATGAGCAGTTCTTC
CDR3 protein: CASSQDPSGYYNEQFF

V gene: TRBV5-6
D gene: TRBD1
J gene: TRBJ1-4
clone size: once
CDR3 DNA: TGTGCCAGCAGCTTGGTTGGACAGGGAGGTGAAAAACTGTTTTTT
CDR3 protein: CASSLVGQGGEKLFF

V gene: TRBV7-9
D gene: TRBD1
J gene: TRBJ1-5
clone size: few
CDR3 DNA: TGTGCCAGCAGCTTCCCGGGACAGAATCAGCCCCAGCATTTT
CDR3 protein: CASSFPGQNQPQHF

V gene: TRBV28
D gene: .
J gene: TRBJ1-2
clone size: .
CDR3 DNA: TGTGCCAGCAGTACCGGGACGGACTATGGCTACACCTTC
CDR3 protein: CASSTGTDYGYTF

V gene: TRBV12-5
D gene: TRBD2
J gene: TRBJ2-3
clone size: .
CDR3 DNA: TGTGCTAGTGGTTTTGTCCTAGCGGTCACAGATACGCAGTATTTT
CDR3 protein: CASGFVLAVTDTQYF

V gene: TRBV27
D gene: TRBD1
J gene: TRBJ2-7
clone size: few
CDR3 DNA: TGTGCCAGCAGTCTCAGAAGGGGACAGGTCTACGAGCAGTACTTC
CDR3 protein: CASSLRRGQVYEQYF

V gene: TRBV29-1
D gene: .
J gene: TRBJ1-2
clone size: .
CDR3 DNA: TGCAGCGTTGACGGGGGCGCGGGCTATGGCTACACCTTC
CDR3 protein: CSVDGGAGYGYTF

V gene: TRBV6-1
D gene: TRBD1
J gene: TRBJ2-7
clone size: .
CDR3 DNA: TGTGCCAGCAAACCGGGACAGGGGCCGTGGAGGGAGTACTTC
CDR3 protein: CASKPGQGPWREYF

V gene: TRBV19
D gene: TRBD1
J gene: TRBJ1-5
clone size: .
CDR3 DNA: TGTGCCAGTAAGGGGGACAGGGAGGGCAATCAGCCCCAGCATTTT
CDR3 protein: CASKGDREGNQPQHF

V gene: TRBV29-1
D gene: TRBD1
J gene: TRBJ2-5
clone size: .
CDR3 DNA: TGCAGCGTTGATCGAGGGCAGGGGGATAAAGAGACCCAGTACTTC
CDR3 protein: CSVDRGQGDKETQYF

V gene: TRBV27
D gene: .
J gene: TRBJ1-1
clone size: .
CDR3 DNA: TGTGCCAGCAGTCCACTGGAGGTTAACACTGAAGCTTTCTTT
CDR3 protein: CASSPLEVNTEAFF